These 21 T cell receptor beta chains were all obtained from the same sample, sequenced in a study of human thymus T cells. During corrective heart surgery, resections were taken, and the thymus tissue came from them. Libraries were prepared by immunoSEQ multiplex PCR; TCRdb keeps only in-frame clonotypes and omits some of them. Counted here are roughly 120,000 clones, around 94% occurring once; the ten biggest clones make up less than 0.03%. Sequenced material: thymus tissue. The receptors were gathered from a boy under two years old with a congenital heart defect but otherwise immunologically healthy.

This sequence joins TRBV5-1 and TRBJ2-3, with TRBD2 identical over 13 bases. The CDR3 has 17 residues. J was trimmed by 0 bases and V by 4 bases; bases with no gene match: 5. Germline V gene sequence: CDR1 SGHRS, CDR2 YFSETQ. CDR3 DNA sequence: TGCGCCAGCAGCCTATGGACTAGCGGGGGTAGCACAGATACGCAGTATTTT. Amino acid sequence: CASSLWTSGGSTDTQYF.

V gene TRBV14 combines with J gene TRBJ2-3; no clear D. V was clipped by 2 bases and J by 0 bases, with 6 bases between them. This CDR3 contains 14 residues. Germline V lookup: CDR1 SGHDN, CDR2 FVKESK. The CDR3 bases are TGTGCCAGCAGCCAAAAGGATAGCACAGATACGCAGTATTTT. It codes for CASSQKDSTDTQYF.

The chain employs TRBV27 and TRBJ2-7; 7 bases are shared with TRBD2. The CDR3 spans 16 residues. The J segment lost 5 bases and the V segment lost 4 bases, leaving 14 bases of the junction unmatched. Germline-derived CDR1 and CDR2 are MNHEY and SMNVEV (reference sequence). The DNA of the CDR3 is TGTGCCAGCAGTTCCCCCCTTCGGGCGGGGGAGCACGAGCAGTACTTC. Its protein is CASSSPLRAGEHEQYF.

This clone was seen once. V usage is TRBV5-1 and J usage is TRBJ2-2; 9 bases are a match to TRBD1. Germline lookup yields CDR1 SGHRS and CDR2 YFSETQ. CDR3 size: 16 residues. The junction had 5 bases not matched to a gene; V was cut back by 0 bases and J by 5 bases. CDR3 protein: CASSLEDRGRTGELFF. The CDR3 DNA reads TGCGCCAGCAGCTTGGAGGACAGGGGAAGAACCGGGGAGCTGTTTTTT. Based on the CDR3 plus reference TRBV5-1 and TRBJ2-2, the full variable domain is KAGVTQTPRYLIKTRGQQVTLSCSPISGHRSVSWYQQTPGQGLQFLFEYFSETQRNKGNFPGRFSGRQFSNSRSEMNVSTLELGDSALYLCASSLEDRGRTGELFFGEGSRLTVL.

J is TRBJ2-1 and V is TRBV15; D might be TRBD1 or TRBD2, each matching 6 bases. This CDR3 contains 16 residues. Germline-derived CDR1 and CDR2 are LNHNV and YYDKDF (reference sequence). The V end lost 7 bases, the J end lost 2 bases, and 18 bases lay between the germline ends. The CDR3 region has the DNA TGTGCCACCACCCCCAAAAGGGGGGCCCCCTACAATGAGCAGTTCTTC. This translates into CATTPKRGAPYNEQFF. The entire variable domain, with the rest obtained from reference TRBV15 and TRBJ2-1, is as follows: DAMVIQNPRYQVTQFGKPVTLSCSQTLNHNVMYWYQQKSSQAPKLLFHYYDKDFNNEADTPDNFQSRRPNTSFCFLDIRSPGLGDTAMYLCATTPKRGAPYNEQFFGPGTRLTVL.

The chain uses TRBV5-6 and TRBJ2-7, with D possibly TRBD2 on 5 matching bases. This CDR3 contains 11 residues. CDR1 and CDR2 (germline): SGHDT, YYEEEE. V was cut by 4 bases and J by 3 bases, with 5 bases left in between. In DNA, the CDR3 is TGTGCCAGCAGCACTAGCTACGAGCAGTACTTC. Its protein product is CASSTSYEQYF.

This chain links TRBV29-1 with TRBJ1-1, with a tentative D call TRBD1 (5 bases). This CDR3 has 17 amino acids. Trimming pared 0 bases from V and 5 bases from J, leaving 22 bases between. The germline V gene encodes CDR1 SQVTM and CDR2 ANQGSEA. CDR3 in amino acids: CSVEDARGAPVRTEAFF. As DNA, the CDR3 is TGCAGCGTTGAAGACGCCCGCGGGGCCCCGGTGAGGACTGAAGCTTTCTTT. Filled out from reference TRBV29-1 and TRBJ1-1, the complete variable domain reads SAVISQKPSRDICQRGTSLTIQCQVDSQVTMMFWYRQQPGQSLTLIATANQGSEATYESGFVIDKFPISRPNLTFSTLTVSNMSPEDSSIYLCSVEDARGAPVRTEAFFGQGTRLTVV.

The rearrangement uses TRBV28 and TRBJ2-2; possible D gene TRBD1, 5 bases. The CDR3 has 14 amino acids. V shed 5 bases and J shed 2 bases, with 9 bases lying between them. Germline V gives CDR1 MDHEN, CDR2 SYDVKM. The CDR3 region has the DNA TGTGCCAGCAGTCCGACAGTTAACACCGGGGAGCTGTTTTTT. This translates into CASSPTVNTGELFF.

The gene calls are TRBV19 and TRBJ2-3, with TRBD2 identical over 9 bases. CDR1 and CDR2 from the germline V gene are LNHDA and SQIVND (reference sequence). The J segment lost 2 bases and the V segment lost 6 bases, leaving 12 bases of the junction unmatched. CDR3 length equals 17 residues. The CDR3 region has the DNA TGTGCCAGTAGAAGCCTAGCGGGGCAAAACCCCACAGATACGCAGTATTTT. This gives the protein CASRSLAGQNPTDTQYF.

The chain carries TRBV6-1 and TRBJ1-1; 7 bases are a match to TRBD1. V was clipped by 2 bases and J by 4 bases; unmatched bases: 10. Germline CDR1 reads MNHNS; CDR2 reads SASEGT. The CDR3 length is 16 residues. CDR3 loop: CASSELRGVNVTEAFF. As DNA, the CDR3 is TGTGCCAGCAGTGAACTCAGGGGGGTGAATGTCACTGAAGCTTTCTTT.

A single count supports this clone. This sequence joins TRBV6-4 and TRBJ2-7; D is perhaps TRBD2 (5 bases). CDR3 length: 13 residues. Between the trimmed V and J ends, which lost 11 bases and 3 bases, there was a span of 17 bases. CDR1 and CDR2 from the germline V gene are MRHNA and SNTAGT. For the CDR3, the DNA is TGTGCCCCCCCCGGGGTAGCCCACTACGAGCAGTACTTC. Encoded protein: CAPPGVAHYEQYF.

The chain links TRBV11-3 to TRBJ2-7; D is perhaps TRBD2 (6 bases). Trimming removed 2 bases at V and 2 bases at J, with 13 bases between. CDR3 length: 15 residues. From germline, CDR1 is SGHNT and CDR2 YENEEA. The CDR3 protein is CASSLIAGRTYEQYF. The CDR3 DNA reads as TGTGCCAGCAGCTTAATTGCGGGGAGGACCTACGAGCAGTACTTC.

This clone appeared once. The J gene is TRBJ1-6, the V gene TRBV14; no clear D gene. V lost 4 bases to trimming and J lost 0 bases, with 10 bases between them. Germline V gene data show CDR1 as SGHDN and CDR2 as FVKESK. The CDR3 is made up of 16 amino acids. CDR3 bases: TGTGCCAGCAGCCCACGGCCTTTCTCCTATAATTCACCCCTCCACTTT. Protein sequence: CASSPRPFSYNSPLHF.

This chain links TRBV15 with TRBJ2-3; D gene ambiguous. Germline CDR1 is LNHNV and CDR2 is YYDKDF (reference sequence). The CDR3 sequence is 11 residues long. The V gene lost 5 bases and the J gene lost 3 bases, with 3 bases spanning the gap. CDR3 coding DNA: TGTGCCACCAGCGTAACAGATACGCAGTATTTT. Translated, it gives CATSVTDTQYF.

CDR3 protein: CASSQDFRGGGNNEQFF. The CDR3 bases are TGCGCCAGCAGCCAAGACTTCCGAGGGGGGGGGAACAATGAGCAGTTCTTC. V and J are TRBV4-3 and TRBJ2-1; tentative D call: TRBD2 (7 bases). The V gene's germline CDR1 is LGHNA and CDR2 YSLEER. V lost 0 bases and J lost 5, with 17 bases in between. The CDR3 runs to 17 residues.

V and J are TRBV5-8 and TRBJ2-7, with 11 bases matching TRBD2. The junction had 9 bases not matched to a gene; V was cut back by 2 bases and J by 5 bases. Germline V gene sequence: CDR1 SGHTS, CDR2 YDEGEE. CDR3 length: 16 amino acids. The DNA for the CDR3 is TGTGCCAGCAGCTTTGTGCTAGCGGGGGGCATCGACGAGCAGTACTTC. Translated, it gives CASSFVLAGGIDEQYF.

This clone showed up just once. The CDR3 reads CASSQSRGLSYEQYF. The CDR3 region has the DNA TGCGCCAGCAGTCAATCCCGGGGGTTATCCTACGAGCAGTACTTC. V and J are TRBV23-1 and TRBJ2-7, with D tentatively TRBD2 (6 bases). TRBV23-1 is filed as an ORF, its function uncertain. The CDR3 is 15 amino acids. V was pared by 0 bases and J by 1 base, with 10 bases between.

The V call is TRBV7-6, the J call TRBJ1-2; maybe TRBD1 (5 bases). Deletions cut 1 base from V and 4 bases from J, with 19 bases between. Germline V gene lookup returns CDR1 SGHVS and CDR2 FNYEAQ. This CDR3 is 17 amino acids long. CDR3 DNA sequence: TGTGCCAGCAGCTTAGAGGGCGGCTGGGGCCCCTTCTATGGCTACACCTTC. This codes for CASSLEGGWGPFYGYTF.

The chain uses TRBV5-1 and TRBJ1-6; D not resolved. The germline gives CDR1 SGHRS, CDR2 YFSETQ. Trimming stripped 0 bases from V and 10 bases from J, with 8 bases between. CDR3 length: 13 amino acids. The CDR3 protein is CASSLEEESPLHF. As DNA, the CDR3 is TGCGCCAGCAGCTTGGAAGAAGAATCACCCCTCCACTTT.

This chain's CDR3 is CASSVKFDYGYTF. DNA for the CDR3: TGTGCCAGCAGCGTAAAGTTTGATTATGGCTACACCTTC. The genes are TRBV9 and TRBJ1-2; D unclear. Trimming removed 1 base from V and 5 bases from J, with 9 bases in between. The CDR3 length is 13 residues. The germline V gene has CDR1 SGDLS and CDR2 YYNGEE.

This chain links TRBV9 with TRBJ1-5, with D unresolved. Looked up from germline, CDR1 is SGDLS and CDR2 is YYNGEE. Trimming pared 0 bases from V and 4 bases from J, leaving 8 bases between. CDR3 length equals 14 residues. CDR3: CASSVGALNQPQHF. The CDR3 region has the DNA TGTGCCAGCAGCGTAGGGGCACTTAATCAGCCCCAGCATTTT.